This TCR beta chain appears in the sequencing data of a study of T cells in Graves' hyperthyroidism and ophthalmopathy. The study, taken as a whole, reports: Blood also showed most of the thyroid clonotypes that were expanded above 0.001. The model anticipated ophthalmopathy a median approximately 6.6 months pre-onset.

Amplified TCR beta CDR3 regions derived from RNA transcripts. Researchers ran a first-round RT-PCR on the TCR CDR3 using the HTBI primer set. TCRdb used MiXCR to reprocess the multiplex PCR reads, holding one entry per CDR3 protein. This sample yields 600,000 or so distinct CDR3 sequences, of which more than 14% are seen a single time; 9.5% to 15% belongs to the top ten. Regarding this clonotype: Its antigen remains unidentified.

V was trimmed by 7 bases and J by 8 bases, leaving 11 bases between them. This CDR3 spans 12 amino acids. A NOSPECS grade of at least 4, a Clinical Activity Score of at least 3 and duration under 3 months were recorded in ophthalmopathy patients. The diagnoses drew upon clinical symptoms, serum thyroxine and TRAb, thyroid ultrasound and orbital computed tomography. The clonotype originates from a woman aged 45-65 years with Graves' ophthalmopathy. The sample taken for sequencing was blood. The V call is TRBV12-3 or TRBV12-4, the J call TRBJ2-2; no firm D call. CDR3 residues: CASIGPLGELFF. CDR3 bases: TGTGCCAGCATAGGACCGTTGGGGGAGCTGTTTTTT.